What follows are 10 T cell receptor beta chains derived from one specimen sequenced in a study of T cells in Graves' hyperthyroidism and ophthalmopathy. Authors of the study amplified TCR beta CDR3 regions from RNA transcripts. With the HTBI primer set, the TCR CDR3 went through a first round of RT-PCR. TCRdb re-called the multiplex PCR reads through MiXCR, storing one row per CDR3 protein. Of about 420,000 distinct CDR3 sequences listed, 15% to 18% are singletons. The material sequenced was blood. Every receptor here comes from a woman younger than 30 with Graves' hyperthyroidism.

The chain carries TRBV12-3 or TRBV12-4 and TRBJ2-4; tentative D call: TRBD1 (6 bases). Trimming removed 5 bases from V and 0 bases from J, with 14 bases in between. The CDR3 is 16 residues long. The CDR3 is CASSTQGRGAKNIQYF. CDR3 nucleotide sequence: TGTGCCAGCAGTACACAGGGTAGGGGAGCCAAAAACATTCAGTACTTC.

This clonotype has just a few counts. CDR3 sequence: CATAYTGLRLSGNTIYF. Here the CDR3 DNA reads TGTGCCACCGCATATACGGGGCTAAGGCTCTCTGGAAACACCATATATTTT. The rearrangement uses TRBV6-1 and TRBJ1-3, with a tentative D call TRBD1 (5 bases). CDR1 and CDR2 from the germline V gene are MNHNS and SASEGT. The V gene lost 10 bases and the J gene lost 0 bases, with 22 bases spanning the gap. The CDR3 is made up of 17 amino acids.

This chain connects TRBV15 to TRBJ2-3; 9 bases are shared with TRBD2. In germline, CDR1 is LNHNV, CDR2 YYDKDF (reference sequence). The CDR3 is 19 amino acids. Losses at the gene ends were 0 bases for V and 0 bases for J; bases not matched to a gene: 10. CDR3 bases: TGTGCCACCAGCAGAGATCGAGATAGCGGGGGCCTGAGCACAGATACGCAGTATTTT. Protein product: CATSRDRDSGGLSTDTQYF.

This chain links TRBV5-1 with TRBJ2-7; 9 positions agree with TRBD1. J was trimmed by 5 bases and V by 4 bases; bases with no gene match: 7. CDR1 is SGHRS, CDR2 YFSETQ, per germline. The CDR3 loop spans 14 amino acids. This CDR3 is CASSPDRGEDEQYF. In DNA form, the CDR3 reads TGCGCCAGCAGCCCGGACAGGGGAGAAGACGAGCAGTACTTC.

Many counts were recorded for this clonotype. J is TRBJ1-2 and V is TRBV27, with no clear D. The ends were cut back, 6 bases at V and 4 bases at J, with 12 bases in the middle. CDR1 is MNHEY and CDR2 is SMNVEV in the germline V gene (reference sequence). This CDR3 has 13 residues. The chain's CDR3 is CASSPISLYGYTF. The CDR3, as DNA: TGTGCCAGCAGCCCCATTTCGCTCTATGGCTACACCTTC.

A word on this clonotype: Just one base apart from a much larger clone, this may be a read error. V is TRBV6-2 or TRBV6-3 and J is TRBJ2-7; tentatively, D is TRBD2 (5 bases). The CDR3 runs 14 residues. Germline CDR1 MNHEY, CDR2 SVGEGT. The CDR3 DNA reads TGTGCCAGCAGTTACGAGGGCCCCTCCTGCGAGCAGTACTTC. Its translation is CASSYEGPSCEQYF.

The rearrangement uses TRBV29-1 and TRBJ1-6; 7 bases line up with TRBD1. Trimming took 5 bases from V and 5 from J; bases not matched to a gene: 6. CDR1 is SQVTM, CDR2 ANQGSEA, per germline. The CDR3 loop spans 14 amino acids. CDR3 in amino acids: CSVQWTGDNSPLHF. CDR3 coding DNA: TGCAGCGTTCAATGGACAGGAGATAATTCACCCCTCCACTTT.

Ten or more counts support this clonotype. The chain couples TRBV3-1 to TRBJ2-2; no reliable D call. Trimming removed 3 bases at V and 6 bases at J, with 5 bases between. The CDR3 loop spans 12 amino acids. Germline V gives CDR1 LGHDT, CDR2 YNNKEL (reference sequence). CDR3 in amino acids: CASSHAPGELFF. The CDR3 DNA reads TGTGCCAGCAGCCACGCCCCCGGGGAGCTGTTTTTT.

The J gene is TRBJ2-3, the V gene TRBV9; D is undetermined. The V and J ends lost 1 base and 4 bases respectively, with 10 bases between them. Germline CDR1 SGDLS, CDR2 YYNGEE. This CDR3 is 14 amino acids long. CDR3 loop: CASSVTLVSDTQYF. The DNA of the CDR3 is TGTGCCAGCAGCGTAACGCTAGTTTCAGATACGCAGTATTTT.

This clonotype was seen repeatedly, ten times or more. The chain carries TRBV20-1 and TRBJ2-1; no reliable D call. CDR1 and CDR2 from the germline V gene are DFQATT and SNEGSKA (reference sequence). This CDR3 region has 13 residues. V shed 3 bases and J shed 3 bases, with 9 bases lying between them. The DNA of the CDR3 is TGCAGTGCTAGGGTGCTTGACTACAATGAGCAGTTCTTC. Encoded protein: CSARVLDYNEQFF.